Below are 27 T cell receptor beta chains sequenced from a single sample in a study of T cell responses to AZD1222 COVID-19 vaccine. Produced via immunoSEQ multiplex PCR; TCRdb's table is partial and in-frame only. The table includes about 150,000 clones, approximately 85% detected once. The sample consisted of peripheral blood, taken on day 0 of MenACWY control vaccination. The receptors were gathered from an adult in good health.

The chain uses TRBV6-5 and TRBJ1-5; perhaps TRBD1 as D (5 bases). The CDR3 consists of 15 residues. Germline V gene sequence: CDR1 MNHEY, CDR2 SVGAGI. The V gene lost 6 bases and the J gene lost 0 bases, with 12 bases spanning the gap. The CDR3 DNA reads TGTGCCAGCAGCCTCGGGGGTTATAGCAATCAGCCCCAGCATTTT. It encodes CASSLGGYSNQPQHF.

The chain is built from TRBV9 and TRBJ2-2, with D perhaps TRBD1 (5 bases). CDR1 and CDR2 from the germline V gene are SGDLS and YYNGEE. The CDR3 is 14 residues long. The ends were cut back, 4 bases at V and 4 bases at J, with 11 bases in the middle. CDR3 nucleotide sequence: TGTGCCAGCAGCCCAGTGGGGCGCACCGGGGAGCTGTTTTTT. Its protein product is CASSPVGRTGELFF.

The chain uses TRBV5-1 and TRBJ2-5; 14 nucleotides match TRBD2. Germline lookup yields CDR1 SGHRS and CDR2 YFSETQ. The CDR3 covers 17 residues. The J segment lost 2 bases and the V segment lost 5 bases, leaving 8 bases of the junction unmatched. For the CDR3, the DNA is TGCGCCAGCAGTTCCGGGACTAGCGGGGGCAGTCAAGAGACCCAGTACTTC. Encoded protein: CASSSGTSGGSQETQYF.

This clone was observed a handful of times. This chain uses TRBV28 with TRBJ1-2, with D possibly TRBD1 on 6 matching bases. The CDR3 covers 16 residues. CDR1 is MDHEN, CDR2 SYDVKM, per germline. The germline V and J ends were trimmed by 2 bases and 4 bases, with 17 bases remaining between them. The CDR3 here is CASSLGEGGDFYGYTF. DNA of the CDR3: TGTGCCAGCAGTTTAGGTGAAGGGGGGGACTTCTATGGCTACACCTTC.

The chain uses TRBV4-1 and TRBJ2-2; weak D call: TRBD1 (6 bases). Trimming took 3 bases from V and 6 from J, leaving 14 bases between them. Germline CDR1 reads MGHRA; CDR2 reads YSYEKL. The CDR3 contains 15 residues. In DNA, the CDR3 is TGCGCCAGCAGCCACCCCAGGGACAATGCCGGGGAGCTGTTTTTT. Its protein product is CASSHPRDNAGELFF.

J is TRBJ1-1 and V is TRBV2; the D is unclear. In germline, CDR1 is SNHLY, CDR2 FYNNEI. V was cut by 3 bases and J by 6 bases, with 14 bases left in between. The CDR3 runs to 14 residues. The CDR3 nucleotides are TGTGCCAGCAGTGAGGGTAAGGGTATCCCTGAAGCTTTCTTT. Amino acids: CASSEGKGIPEAFF.

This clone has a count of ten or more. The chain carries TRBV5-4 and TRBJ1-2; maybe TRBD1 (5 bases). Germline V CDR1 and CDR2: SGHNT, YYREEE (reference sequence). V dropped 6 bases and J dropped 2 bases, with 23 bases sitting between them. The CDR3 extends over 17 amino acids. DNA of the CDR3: TGTGCCAGCACCCCGGGGCAGGGTAGAGGGGCCAACTATGGCTACACCTTC. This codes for CASTPGQGRGANYGYTF.

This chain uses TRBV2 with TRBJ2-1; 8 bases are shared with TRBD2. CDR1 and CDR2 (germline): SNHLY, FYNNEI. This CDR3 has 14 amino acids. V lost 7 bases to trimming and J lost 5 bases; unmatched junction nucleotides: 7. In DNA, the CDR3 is TGTGCCAGCAAGTGGCGGGGGGTCCACAATGAGCAGTTCTTC. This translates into CASKWRGVHNEQFF.

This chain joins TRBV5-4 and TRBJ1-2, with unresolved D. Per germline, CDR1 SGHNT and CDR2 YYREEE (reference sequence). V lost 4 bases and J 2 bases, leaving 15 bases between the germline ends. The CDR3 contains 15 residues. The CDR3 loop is CASSPGSTRNYGYTF. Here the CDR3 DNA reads TGTGCCAGCAGCCCCGGGTCAACGCGGAACTATGGCTACACCTTC.

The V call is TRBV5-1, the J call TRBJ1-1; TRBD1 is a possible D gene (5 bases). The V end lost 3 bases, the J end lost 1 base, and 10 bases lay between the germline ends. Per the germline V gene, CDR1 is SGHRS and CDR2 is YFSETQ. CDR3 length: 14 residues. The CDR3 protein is CASSWGRRNTEAFF. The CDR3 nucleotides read TGCGCCAGCAGCTGGGGCCGGAGGAACACTGAAGCTTTCTTT.

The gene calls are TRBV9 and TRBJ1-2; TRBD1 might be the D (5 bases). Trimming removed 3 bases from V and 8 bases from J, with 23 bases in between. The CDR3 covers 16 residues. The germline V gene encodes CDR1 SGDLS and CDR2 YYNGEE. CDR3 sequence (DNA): TGTGCCAGCAGCGCCCAGAGGGAGGGGATAAATTCAGGCTACACCTTC. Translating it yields CASSAQREGINSGYTF.

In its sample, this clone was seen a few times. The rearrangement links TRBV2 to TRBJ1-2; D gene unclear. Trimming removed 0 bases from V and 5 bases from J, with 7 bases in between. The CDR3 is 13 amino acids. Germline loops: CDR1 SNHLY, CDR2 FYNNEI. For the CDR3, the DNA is TGTGCCAGCAGTGAAGCGCCGGGTTATGGCTACACCTTC. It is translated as CASSEAPGYGYTF. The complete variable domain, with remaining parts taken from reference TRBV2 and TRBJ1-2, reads EPEVTQTPSHQVTQMGQEVILRCVPISNHLYFYWYRQILGQKVEFLVSFYNNEISEKSEIFDDQFSVERPDGSNFTLKIRSTKLEDSAMYFCASSEAPGYGYTFGSGTRLTVV.

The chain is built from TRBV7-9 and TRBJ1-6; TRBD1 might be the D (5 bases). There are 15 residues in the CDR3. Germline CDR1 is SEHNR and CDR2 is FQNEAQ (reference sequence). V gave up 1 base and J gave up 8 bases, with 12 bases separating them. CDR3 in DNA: TGTGCCAGCAGCTTAGTCAGGGTTACGGATTCACCCCTCCACTTT. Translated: CASSLVRVTDSPLHF. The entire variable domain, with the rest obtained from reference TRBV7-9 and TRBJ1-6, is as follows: DTGVSQNPRHKITKRGQNVTFRCDPISEHNRLYWYRQTLGQGPEFLTYFQNEAQLEKSRLLSDRFSAERPKGSFSTLEIQRTEQGDSAMYLCASSLVRVTDSPLHFGNGTRLTVT.

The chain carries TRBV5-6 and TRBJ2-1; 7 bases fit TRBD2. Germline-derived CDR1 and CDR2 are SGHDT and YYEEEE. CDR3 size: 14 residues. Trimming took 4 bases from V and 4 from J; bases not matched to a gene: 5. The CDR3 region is CASSRLAVYNEQFF. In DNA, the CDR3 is TGTGCCAGCAGCAGACTAGCAGTTTACAATGAGCAGTTCTTC. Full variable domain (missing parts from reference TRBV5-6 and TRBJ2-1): DAGVTQSPTHLIKTRGQQVTLRCSPKSGHDTVSWYQQALGQGPQFIFQYYEEEERQRGNFPDRFSGHQFPNYSSELNVNALLLGDSALYLCASSRLAVYNEQFFGPGTRLTVL.

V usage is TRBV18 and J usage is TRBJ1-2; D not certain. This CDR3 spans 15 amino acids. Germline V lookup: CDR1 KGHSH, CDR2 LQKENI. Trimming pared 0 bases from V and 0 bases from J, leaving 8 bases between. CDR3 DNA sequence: TGTGCCAGCTCACCACCCGACACTACTAACTATGGCTACACCTTC. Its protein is CASSPPDTTNYGYTF.

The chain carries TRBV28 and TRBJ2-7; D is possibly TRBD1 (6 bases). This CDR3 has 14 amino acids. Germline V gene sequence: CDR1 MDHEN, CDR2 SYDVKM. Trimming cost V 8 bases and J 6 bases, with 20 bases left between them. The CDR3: CASVGRNRVGEQYV. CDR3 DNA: TGTGCCAGCGTTGGTAGGAACAGGGTGGGCGAGCAGTACGTC.

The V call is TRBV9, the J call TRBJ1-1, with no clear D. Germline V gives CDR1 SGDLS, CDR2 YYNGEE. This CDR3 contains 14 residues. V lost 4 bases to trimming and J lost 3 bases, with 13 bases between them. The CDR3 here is CASSPHGRDTEAFF. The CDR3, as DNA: TGTGCCAGCAGCCCCCACGGACGGGACACTGAAGCTTTCTTT.

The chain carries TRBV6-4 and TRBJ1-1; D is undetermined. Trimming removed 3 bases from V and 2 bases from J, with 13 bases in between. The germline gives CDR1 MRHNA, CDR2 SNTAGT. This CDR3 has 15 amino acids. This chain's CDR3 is CASSEKDAFNTEAFF. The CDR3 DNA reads TGTGCCAGCAGTGAGAAGGACGCGTTTAACACTGAAGCTTTCTTT.

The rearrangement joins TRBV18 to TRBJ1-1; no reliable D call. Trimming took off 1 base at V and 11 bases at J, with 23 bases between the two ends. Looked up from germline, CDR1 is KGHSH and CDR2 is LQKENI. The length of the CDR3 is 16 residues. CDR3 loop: CASSPQSLGGDNEAFF. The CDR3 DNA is TGTGCCAGCTCACCACAGAGTCTGGGAGGAGATAATGAGGCTTTCTTT.

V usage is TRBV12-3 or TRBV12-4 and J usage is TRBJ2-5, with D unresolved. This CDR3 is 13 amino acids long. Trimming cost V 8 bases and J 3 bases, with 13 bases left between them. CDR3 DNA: TGTGCCAGCCGCGTCGGAGTAGAAGAGACCCAGTACTTC. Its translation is CASRVGVEETQYF.

The CDR3 here is CATTGIQESGYTF. The CDR3, as DNA: TGTGCCACCACAGGGATCCAGGAGTCTGGCTACACCTTC. The V and J genes are TRBV6-5 and TRBJ1-2; perhaps TRBD1 as D (6 bases). This CDR3 region has 13 residues. Germline lookup yields CDR1 MNHEY and CDR2 SVGAGI. The germline V and J ends were trimmed by 10 bases and 7 bases, with 19 bases remaining between them.

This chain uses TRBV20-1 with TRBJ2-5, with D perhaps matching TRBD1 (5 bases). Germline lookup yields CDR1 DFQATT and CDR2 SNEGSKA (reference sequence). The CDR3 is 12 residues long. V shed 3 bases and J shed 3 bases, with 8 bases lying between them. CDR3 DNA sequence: TGCAGTGCTAGTAGGGGTGAAGAGACCCAGTACTTC. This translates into CSASRGEETQYF.

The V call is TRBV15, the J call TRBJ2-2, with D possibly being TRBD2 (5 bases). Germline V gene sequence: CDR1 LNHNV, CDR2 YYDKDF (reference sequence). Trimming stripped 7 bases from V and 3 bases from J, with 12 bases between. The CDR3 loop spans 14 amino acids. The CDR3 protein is CATTPGMYTGELFF. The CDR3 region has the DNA TGTGCCACCACCCCGGGGATGTACACCGGGGAGCTGTTTTTT.

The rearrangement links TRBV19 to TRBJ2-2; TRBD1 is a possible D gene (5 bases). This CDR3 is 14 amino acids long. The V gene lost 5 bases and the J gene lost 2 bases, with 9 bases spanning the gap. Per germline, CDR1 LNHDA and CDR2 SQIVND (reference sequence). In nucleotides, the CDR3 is TGTGCCAGTAGTTTGACAGCTAACACCGGGGAGCTGTTTTTT. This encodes CASSLTANTGELFF.

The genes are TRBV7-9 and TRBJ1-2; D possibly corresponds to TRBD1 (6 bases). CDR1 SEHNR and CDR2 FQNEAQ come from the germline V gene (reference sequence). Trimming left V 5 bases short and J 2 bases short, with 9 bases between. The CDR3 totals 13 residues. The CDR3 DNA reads TGTGCCAGCAGCACTACAGGGAACTATGGCTACACCTTC. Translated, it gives CASSTTGNYGYTF.

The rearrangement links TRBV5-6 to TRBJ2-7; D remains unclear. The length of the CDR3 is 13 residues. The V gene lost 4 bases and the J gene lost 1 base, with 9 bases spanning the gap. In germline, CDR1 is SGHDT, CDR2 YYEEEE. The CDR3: CASSRPASYEQYV. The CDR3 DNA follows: TGTGCCAGCAGCCGCCCGGCGTCCTACGAGCAGTACGTC.

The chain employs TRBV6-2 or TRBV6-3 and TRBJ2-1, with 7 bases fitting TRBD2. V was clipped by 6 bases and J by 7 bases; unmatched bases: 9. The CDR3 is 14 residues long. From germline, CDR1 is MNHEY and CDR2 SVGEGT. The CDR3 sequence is CASSALAGGNEQFF. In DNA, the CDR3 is TGTGCCAGCAGCGCACTAGCCGGGGGGAATGAGCAGTTCTTC.